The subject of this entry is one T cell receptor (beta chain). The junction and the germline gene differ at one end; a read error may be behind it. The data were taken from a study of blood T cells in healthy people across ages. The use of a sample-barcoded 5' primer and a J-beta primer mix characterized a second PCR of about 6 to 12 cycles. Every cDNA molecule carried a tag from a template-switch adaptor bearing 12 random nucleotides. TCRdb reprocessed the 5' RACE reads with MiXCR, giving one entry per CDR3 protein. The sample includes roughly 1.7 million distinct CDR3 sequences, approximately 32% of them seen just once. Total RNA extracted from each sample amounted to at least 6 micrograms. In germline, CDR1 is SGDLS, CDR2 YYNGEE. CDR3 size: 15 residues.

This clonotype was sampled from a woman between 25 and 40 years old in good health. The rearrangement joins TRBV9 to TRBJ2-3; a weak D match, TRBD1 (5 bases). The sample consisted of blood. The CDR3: CAGSSRRGYTDTQYF. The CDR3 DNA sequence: TGTGCCGGCAGCTCCAGAAGGGGATACACAGATACGCAGTATTTT.